This TCR beta chain originates from a study of response to subunit inactivated influenza vaccine (dated by TCRdb to between 2017 and 2018). Describing the broader study: To follow how T cells responded to a trivalent subunit inactivated influenza vaccine, the researchers relied on deep quantitative profiling of the T cell receptor repertoire. Paper-wide results and their limitations: It was suggested by the authors that each seasonal influenza vaccination may recruit only a limited number of new T cells.

The library relied on RT-PCR. Sequencing used an Illumina HiSeq 2500. In-frame beta chains were kept once TCRdb had trimmed the public reads at Q25 with fastp and called clones with MiXCR. One record per CDR3 amino acid sequence lists the most common genes and DNA. The sample data list roughly 630,000 distinct CDR3 sequences, and 12% to 15% of these were observed just once. The ten largest clones take up 7.6% of the sample. In its sample, this clonotype was seen a few times. Its antigen is unknown. The record has no base qualities; no much larger clone is one base away. CDR1 and CDR2 are drawn from the germline V gene: MNHEY, SVGEGT. Inclusive of the bounding cysteine and phenylalanine, the CDR3 is 19 residues long. The retained sequence is limited to the CDR3, 57 bases, with the frame set at the first base. V is cut by 0 bases and J by 0 bases, and the space between the germline ends is 19 bases.

This chain joins TRBV6-2 or TRBV6-3 to TRBJ2-3; the D gene is unclear. This TCR was recovered from a man aged 45 to 65 who received an inactivated influenza vaccine. Donor details come from another sample of the same person, matched by shared clones. Sample: PBMCs from blood, taken 14 to 15 days before vaccination. The DNA sequence follows: TGTGCCAGCAGTTACTCGAGTCCCTTGGGTAGTACTAGCACAGATACGCAGTATTTT. Its product reads: CASSYSSPLGSTSTDTQYF.